These T cell receptor beta chains were read from a single sample in a study of blood T cells in healthy people across ages. TCRdb re-called the 5' RACE reads through MiXCR, storing one row per CDR3 protein. The table lists 580,000 or so distinct CDR3 sequences, 45% to 55% of them singletons. Sequenced material: blood. These receptors all come from an elderly man in good health. Both conserved end residues are part of each CDR3. D genes are given only for firm matches. A row's size may be missing; if present it is once, few, many or a size class.

J gene | clone size | V gene | D gene | CDR3 length | CDR3 DNA | CDR3 protein
TRBJ2-1 | few | TRBV20-1 | . | 15 | TGCAGTGCTACGCGTGGGGCTAGACCCCGCGATGAGCAGTTCTTC | CSATRGARPRDEQFF
TRBJ2-5 | . | TRBV7-2 | . | 14 | TGTGCCAGCAGCTTAGCATTTGCCGAAGAGACCCAGTACTTC | CASSLAFAEETQYF
TRBJ2-1 | . | TRBV9 | . | 14 | TGTGTCAGCAGCGTAGGGGGGGACTTTAATGAGCAGTTCTTC | CVSSVGGDFNEQFF
TRBJ2-7 | . | TRBV12-3/TRBV12-4 | TRBD1 | 15 | TGTGCCAGCAGTACAGCCGGGACAGGGTCCTACGAGCAGTACTTC | CASSTAGTGSYEQYF
TRBJ1-1 | few | TRBV6-6 | . | 14 | TGTGCCAGCAGTTACAGGATGAAGGGCACTGAAGCTTTCTTT | CASSYRMKGTEAFF
TRBJ2-3 | few | TRBV5-6 | . | 13 | TGTGCCAGCAGCCGGCCATCGGCAGATACGCAGTATTTT | CASSRPSADTQYF
TRBJ1-2 | few | TRBV28 | TRBD1 | 15 | TGTGCCAGCAGTCCTAGGGGACAGGGCATCTATGGCTACACCTTC | CASSPRGQGIYGYTF
TRBJ2-3 | few | TRBV3-1 | . | 15 | TGTGCCAGCAGCCAAAAGGGGCGAGGTGGAGATACGCAGTATTTT | CASSQKGRGGDTQYF
TRBJ1-1 | few | TRBV29-1 | TRBD1 | 14 | TGCAGCGTTGCCAGGGGGCAAATCGGCACTGAAGCTTTCTTT | CSVARGQIGTEAFF
TRBJ2-1 | . | TRBV20-1 | . | 13 | TGCAGTGTCTGGGCGGACCTGAACGATGAGCAGTTCTTC | CSVWADLNDEQFF
TRBJ2-7 | . | TRBV20-1 | TRBD2 | 13 | TGCAGTGCAACTAGCGGGAGTACCTACGAGCAGTACTTC | CSATSGSTYEQYF
TRBJ2-7 | few | TRBV9 | TRBD2 | 15 | TGTGCCAGCAGCCCGGGACTAGCGGAGCCCTACGAGCAGTACTTC | CASSPGLAEPYEQYF
TRBJ2-7 | few | TRBV21-1 | . | 16 | TGTGCCAGCAGCAAAGCTAGACAGCTAAGCTCCTACGAGCAGTACTTC | CASSKARQLSSYEQYF
TRBJ2-1 | . | TRBV20-1 | . | 17 | TGCAGTGCTAGATGGCTCCTCGGGACGGCCAACTTGAATGAGCAGTTCTTC | CSARWLLGTANLNEQFF
TRBJ2-3 | once | TRBV12-5 | . | 14 | TGTGCTAGTGGTTTGGCGCCCATCGCAGATACGCAGTATTTT | CASGLAPIADTQYF
TRBJ2-3 | . | TRBV3-1 | . | 17 | TGTGCCAGCAGCCAAGATCGATGGGGGGCAGGCACAGATGCGCAGTATTTT | CASSQDRWGAGTDAQYF
TRBJ2-1 | . | TRBV10-3 | TRBD2 | 15 | TGTGCCATCACCCCCGGGAGACTAGCGGACAATGAGCAGTTCTTC | CAITPGRLADNEQFF
TRBJ1-5 | . | TRBV2 | TRBD1 | 17 | TGTGCCAGCAGTGGCGACAGGGCCTCGTATAGCAATCAGCCCCAGCATTTT | CASSGDRASYSNQPQHF
TRBJ1-2 | few | TRBV27 | . | 15 | TGTGCCAGCAGTTTTCGGGCAGGGCGAGGCTATGGCTACACCTTC | CASSFRAGRGYGYTF
TRBJ2-1 | . | TRBV18 | . | 15 | TGTGCCAGCTCACCACCGACGTCGGCGTACAATGAGCAGTTCTTC | CASSPPTSAYNEQFF
TRBJ1-2 | . | TRBV5-1 | TRBD1 | 14 | TGCGCCAGCAGCTTGGGACAGGGCGACTTTGGCTACACCTTC | CASSLGQGDFGYTF
TRBJ2-3 | few | TRBV20-1 | TRBD2 | 17 | TGCAGTGCTAGGGGGGGGACTAGCGGGAGGCGCACAGATACGCAGTATTTT | CSARGGTSGRRTDTQYF
TRBJ2-7 | few | TRBV29-1 | . | 12 | TGCAGCGTTGGGGGGGTGGTTGGAGAGCAGTACTTC | CSVGGVVGEQYF
TRBJ2-1 | . | TRBV20-1 | . | 14 | TGCAGTGCTATCTCCACTCCACCTACTAATGAGCAGTTCTTC | CSAISTPPTNEQFF
TRBJ2-7 | . | TRBV3-1 | TRBD1 | 17 | TGTGCCAGCAGCCAAGGAGGAACCGGGACAGTCCCCTACGAGCAGTACTTC | CASSQGGTGTVPYEQYF
TRBJ2-3 | . | TRBV6-6 | . | 14 | TGTGCCACCCAAACCCAACCTAGCACAGATACGCAGTATTTT | CATQTQPSTDTQYF
TRBJ2-2 | . | TRBV2 | . | 15 | TGTGCCAGCAGTGTACAGGGGAGGGGCACCGGGGAGCTGTTTTTT | CASSVQGRGTGELFF
TRBJ1-2 | . | TRBV12-3/TRBV12-4 | . | 12 | TGTGCCAGCATAATTGACAGTTTGAGCTACACCTTC | CASIIDSLSYTF
TRBJ1-4 | many | TRBV6-6 | TRBD1 | 16 | TGTGCCAGCAGCCGCTCCGGGACAGCAACTAATGAAAAACTGTTTTTT | CASSRSGTATNEKLFF
TRBJ1-4 | . | TRBV25-1 | . | 12 | TGTGCCAGCAGTGAATCGGGCTGGAAACTGTTTTTT | CASSESGWKLFF
TRBJ2-7 | few | TRBV7-8 | . | 14 | TGTGCCAGCAGCTTAGACAGGGTCTACTACGAGCAGTACTTC | CASSLDRVYYEQYF
TRBJ1-1 | . | TRBV29-1 | TRBD1 | 15 | TGCAGCGTACAGGGGGAAGCTTTCCAGAACATTGAAGCTTTCTTT | CSVQGEAFQNIEAFF
TRBJ2-5 | few | TRBV20-1 | . | 12 | TGCAGTGGGTTCGGGAGCCAAGAGACCCAGTACTTC | CSGFGSQETQYF
TRBJ2-7 | few | TRBV7-9 | TRBD1 | 18 | TGTGCCAGCAACTTCTTGTCCGAGACAGGGATCCCGTACAATGAGCAGTACTTC | CASNFLSETGIPYNEQYF
TRBJ2-5 | few | TRBV27 | TRBD1 | 13 | TGTGCCAGCAGCCGACAGGGGACGGAGACCCAGTACTTC | CASSRQGTETQYF
TRBJ1-4 | . | TRBV7-7 | . | 14 | TGTGCTAGCAGCCCGGGCGGGGGACTTCAAAAACTGTTTTTT | CASSPGGGLQKLFF
TRBJ2-3 | . | TRBV7-2 | . | 16 | TGTGCCAGCAGCTTAGAGGCAGATACTAGCACAGATACGCAGTATTTT | CASSLEADTSTDTQYF
TRBJ2-3 | few | TRBV5-6 | . | 13 | TGTGCCAGCAGCTTCGAGGGCCGCGATCCGCAGTATTTT | CASSFEGRDPQYF
TRBJ2-3 | . | TRBV5-6 | . | 18 | TGTGCCAGCAGCTTGTCGAGTGGTCAGCCCAGACCCACAGATACGCAGTATTTT | CASSLSSGQPRPTDTQYF
TRBJ2-7 | few | TRBV20-1 | . | 14 | TGCAGTGCTAGAGAATCGCCATTGGATTACGAGCAGTACTTC | CSARESPLDYEQYF
TRBJ1-1 | . | TRBV3-1 | TRBD1 | 16 | TGTGCCAGCAGCCAAGATTTTGGAGGGACAGCCACTGAAGCTTTCTTT | CASSQDFGGTATEAFF
TRBJ2-7 | few | TRBV7-2 | TRBD1 | 15 | TGTGCCAGCAGCCTCGGGACAGGGGGCTTCTACGAGCAGTACTTC | CASSLGTGGFYEQYF
TRBJ1-1 | . | TRBV7-9 | . | 14 | TGTGCCAGCAGCTTAAATCGACAGAACACTGAAGCTTTCTTT | CASSLNRQNTEAFF
TRBJ1-2 | . | TRBV7-2 | . | 13 | TGTGCCAGCAGCTTTCTGGGTGGCTATGGCTACACCTTC | CASSFLGGYGYTF
TRBJ2-1 | many | TRBV6-5 | TRBD2 | 15 | TGTGCCAGCAGGCCGGGACTAGCACTCTACAATGAGCAGTTCTTC | CASRPGLALYNEQFF
TRBJ2-5 | . | TRBV11-2 | . | 15 | TGTGCCAGCAGCTTAGACGGCTCGCAGGGAGAGACCCAGTACTTC | CASSLDGSQGETQYF
TRBJ2-4 | . | TRBV7-2 | . | 19 | TGTGCCAGCAGCTTACAGACTCGACCAACGGAGACGGCCAAAAACATTCAGTACTTC | CASSLQTRPTETAKNIQYF
TRBJ2-7 | . | TRBV7-9 | . | 13 | TGTGCCAGCGGAAGATCCGAGTCCTACGAGCAGTACTTC | CASGRSESYEQYF
TRBJ2-5 | . | TRBV20-1 | TRBD2 | 16 | TGCAGTGCTAGAGATATAAGGACTAGCGGGGACAATGAGCAGTACTTC | CSARDIRTSGDNEQYF
TRBJ2-3 | few | TRBV7-2 | . | 15 | TGTGCCAGCAGCCTCTTGGGTTACGATCGAAATACGCAGTATTTT | CASSLLGYDRNTQYF
TRBJ2-1 | . | TRBV6-6 | . | 14 | TGTACCAGCAGTTACCCGGGGGCAGCCAATGAGCAGTTCTTC | CTSSYPGAANEQFF
TRBJ2-2 | . | TRBV4-2 | TRBD2 | 17 | TGTGCCAGCAGCCCTACTAGCGGGAGGGCCCAAGGCGGGGAGCTGTTTTTT | CASSPTSGRAQGGELFF
TRBJ1-5 | few | TRBV28 | . | 16 | TGTGCCAGCAGCCTGCCGTCCGGTTCAAGCAATCAGCCCCAGCATTTT | CASSLPSGSSNQPQHF